This TCR beta chain is from a study of siplizumab effects on memory and regulatory T cells. Data came from immunoSEQ multiplex PCR; TCRdb stores just in-frame clones and leaves some out. The sample holds some 100,000 clones, over 85% seen once. On this clone itself: The antigen remains undetermined.

Germline loops: CDR1 GTSNPN, CDR2 SVGIG (reference sequence). The CDR3 totals 16 residues. V was clipped by 4 bases and J by 1 base, with 19 bases between them. Study-level points and caveats: The diversity of naive T cells seemed greater than that of memory cells, and their alloresponse contribution seemed major.

The chain uses TRBV30 and TRBJ2-5; unclear D gene. Sequenced material: CD8+ T cells sorted from blood. This TCR was sampled from a human donor in good health. The CDR3 DNA follows: TGTGCCTGGACCCAGAGTTTGGCGCGCCCCCAAGAGACCCAGTACTTC. Translating it yields CAWTQSLARPQETQYF. Using reference TRBV30 and TRBJ2-5 for the parts outside the CDR3, the full variable domain is SQTIHQWPATLVQPVGSPLSLECTVEGTSNPNLYWYRQAAGRGLQLLFYSVGIGQISSEVPQNLSASRPQDRQFILSSKKLLLSDSGFYLCAWTQSLARPQETQYFGPGTRLLVL.